A single sample is the source of the 18 T cell receptor beta chains below, sequenced in a study of cytomegalovirus exposure and HLA in healthy donors. The study ran its PCR with 60 Vbeta and 13 Jbeta primers. Repertoires were generated with immunoSEQ multiplex PCR, while TCRdb's copy carries only in-frame clones and drops some. The table lists 150,000 to 200,000 clones, roughly 70% of them singletons. Sequencing used PBMCs. Receptor source: a woman aged 30 to 39 in good health and CMV-seronegative.

This chain connects TRBV19 to TRBJ1-2; D perhaps matches TRBD1 (5 bases). The V end was cut by 5 bases, the J end by 4 bases, with 14 bases between. Looked up from germline, CDR1 is LNHDA and CDR2 is SQIVND (reference sequence). CDR3 length equals 14 residues. This CDR3 is CASSPRDSIYGYTF. CDR3 bases: TGTGCCAGTAGTCCCCGGGACTCCATCTATGGCTACACCTTC.

This sequence joins TRBV6-1 and TRBJ2-7; 7 bases line up with TRBD1. The trim removed 10 bases at V and 6 bases at J, leaving 15 bases unmatched. The CDR3 runs 14 residues. In germline, CDR1 is MNHNS, CDR2 SASEGT. The CDR3 is CATVETGSSAEQYF. The DNA for the CDR3 is TGTGCCACCGTCGAGACAGGGTCATCCGCCGAGCAGTACTTC.

This clone was counted between two and nine times. V usage is TRBV7-8 and J usage is TRBJ2-3; 7 bases are a match to TRBD2. There are 16 residues in the CDR3. Germline CDR1 reads SGHVS; CDR2 reads FQNEAQ. V shed 4 bases and J 6 bases; nucleotides not matched to a gene: 13. CDR3: CASSSRRLAERDTQYF. CDR3 nucleotide sequence: TGTGCCAGCAGCTCCCGGAGGCTAGCGGAAAGGGATACGCAGTATTTT.

This clone was detected a few times. This rearrangement joins TRBV5-1 to TRBJ2-1, with 11 bases identical to TRBD2. From germline, CDR1 is SGHRS and CDR2 YFSETQ. V lost 4 bases, J lost 0 bases, and 12 bases stayed unmatched. The CDR3 has 19 residues. Here the CDR3 DNA reads TGCGCCAGCAGCCGGAGAGCTAGCGGGGGGCCAGGCTCCTACAATGAGCAGTTCTTC. Translation: CASSRRASGGPGSYNEQFF.

This chain uses TRBV7-9 with TRBJ2-1, with 14 bases aligning to TRBD2. CDR3 length: 13 residues. Germline V gene lookup returns CDR1 SEHNR and CDR2 FQNEAQ (reference sequence). The V and J ends lost 4 bases and 16 bases, in that order; junction bases with no gene match: 6. The CDR3 reads CASSSGTSGSIFF. CDR3 nucleotides: TGTGCCAGCAGCTCCGGGACTAGCGGGAGCATTTTCTTC.

The CDR3, as DNA: TGTGCCAGCAGCCCAGCCAGGGGGGCCGTTTATACGCAGTATTTT. Translation gives CASSPARGAVYTQYF. The chain employs TRBV7-9 and TRBJ2-3; D might be TRBD1 (7 bases). V was shortened by 5 bases and J by 7 bases, with 19 bases between the two germline ends. Germline CDR1 and CDR2: SEHNR and FQNEAQ (reference sequence). CDR3 length equals 15 residues.

The rearrangement joins TRBV7-8 to TRBJ2-5, with D possibly TRBD2 on 6 matching bases. Between the trimmed V and J ends, which lost 5 bases and 6 bases, there was a span of 19 bases. Per the germline V gene, CDR1 is SGHVS and CDR2 is FQNEAQ. This CDR3 is 15 amino acids long. Here the CDR3 reads CASSQRLVGMQTQYF. As DNA, the CDR3 is TGTGCCAGCAGCCAAAGACTAGTGGGAATGCAGACCCAGTACTTC.

A remark on this clone: Different DNA sequences within this sample yield the same CDR3. The rearrangement joins TRBV5-1 to TRBJ2-3; the match to TRBD2 covers 7 bases. V lost 2 bases and J lost 1; bases outside the gene matches: 4. Germline assignment: CDR1 SGHRS and CDR2 YFSETQ. CDR3 length equals 15 residues. The CDR3 region has the DNA TGCGCCAGCAGCTTAGGCCTAGCGGGCACAGATACGCAGTATTTT. Translating gives CASSLGLAGTDTQYF.

This clone was recorded only once. This chain connects TRBV5-1 to TRBJ2-1; 7 bases fit TRBD1. V lost 4 bases to trimming and J lost 7 bases; unmatched junction nucleotides: 17. CDR3 length equals 17 residues. The germline V gene encodes CDR1 SGHRS and CDR2 YFSETQ. CDR3 sequence: CASSLGLRGRRGNEQFF. CDR3 nucleotides: TGCGCCAGCAGCCTGGGATTGAGGGGGCGCCGGGGTAATGAGCAGTTCTTC.

The chain carries TRBV2 and TRBJ2-1, with TRBD1 identical over 7 bases. The J segment lost 7 bases and the V segment lost 6 bases, leaving 6 bases of the junction unmatched. The CDR3 runs 13 residues. CDR1 is SNHLY and CDR2 is FYNNEI in the germline V gene. The CDR3 region is CASSNTGVNEQFF. CDR3 DNA sequence: TGTGCCAGCAGCAACACAGGGGTTAATGAGCAGTTCTTC.

This clone was observed a few times. The rearrangement links TRBV7-9 to TRBJ2-3, with 8 bases that match TRBD2. Trimming took 0 bases from V and 9 from J; bases not matched to a gene: 8. CDR1 SEHNR and CDR2 FQNEAQ come from the germline V gene (reference sequence). There are 15 residues in the CDR3. Written as DNA, the CDR3 is TGTGCCAGCAGCTTAGCGCCTGGGGCTAGCGGGACGCAGTATTTT. Translated: CASSLAPGASGTQYF.

This chain connects TRBV7-8 to TRBJ2-1; D not certain. Per the germline V gene, CDR1 is SGHVS and CDR2 is FQNEAQ. The CDR3 has 14 residues. V was trimmed by 2 bases and J by 0 bases, leaving 5 bases between them. The CDR3 reads CASSLWASYNEQFF. Here the CDR3 DNA reads TGTGCCAGCAGCTTATGGGCCTCCTACAATGAGCAGTTCTTC. Together with reference TRBV7-8 and TRBJ2-1, the CDR3 gives the full variable domain: GAGVSQSPRYKVAKRGQDVALRCDPISGHVSLFWYQQALGQGPEFLTYFQNEAQLDKSGLPSDRFFAERPEGSVSTLKIQRTQQEDSAVYLCASSLWASYNEQFFGPGTRLTVL.

The count of this clone is one. The genes are TRBV14 and TRBJ1-2; a possible D gene is TRBD1 (5 bases). The germline V gene has CDR1 SGHDN and CDR2 FVKESK. V was shortened by 2 bases and J by 7 bases, with 20 bases between the two germline ends. This CDR3 contains 16 residues. The CDR3 sequence is CASSQQAQGLKGGYTF. The CDR3 DNA reads TGTGCCAGCAGCCAACAAGCTCAGGGACTGAAGGGTGGCTACACCTTC.

This chain connects TRBV2 to TRBJ2-7; a possible D gene is TRBD1 (6 bases). Germline V lookup: CDR1 SNHLY, CDR2 FYNNEI. Between the trimmed V and J ends, which lost 5 bases and 2 bases, there was a span of 13 bases. The CDR3 spans 14 residues. CDR3 in amino acids: CASSFNRAPYEQYF. Written as DNA, the CDR3 is TGTGCCAGCAGTTTCAACAGGGCCCCCTACGAGCAGTACTTC.

The chain links TRBV19 to TRBJ1-5; D not resolved. Trimming cost V 2 bases and J 6 bases, with 8 bases left between them. CDR1 LNHDA and CDR2 SQIVND come from the germline V gene (reference sequence). There are 13 residues in the CDR3. The CDR3: CASSIQGSQPQHF. CDR3 coding DNA: TGTGCCAGTAGTATACAAGGGAGTCAGCCCCAGCATTTT.

This clone was counted a single time. The gene calls are TRBV4-3 and TRBJ1-3; D is unclear. Trimming left V 0 bases short and J 4 bases short, with 13 bases between. Germline CDR1 reads LGHNA; CDR2 reads YSLEER. The CDR3 consists of 16 residues. CDR3 DNA: TGCGCCAGCAGCCAAGATGTGGGTGGAGGCGGAAACACCATATATTTT. This encodes CASSQDVGGGGNTIYF.

The J gene is TRBJ2-7, the V gene TRBV29-1; 9 bases line up with TRBD1. CDR3 length equals 14 residues. Germline assignment: CDR1 SQVTM and CDR2 ANQGSEA. The junction had 3 bases not matched to a gene; V was cut back by 0 bases and J by 3 bases. The CDR3 DNA is TGCAGCGTTGAAGATAGGACAGGGGTCTACGAGCAGTACTTC. It yields the protein CSVEDRTGVYEQYF.

The rearrangement joins TRBV6-5 to TRBJ1-1, with 8 bases identical to TRBD1. CDR3 length equals 15 residues. Germline V gene data show CDR1 as MNHEY and CDR2 as SVGAGI. With V trimmed by 7 bases and J by 4 bases, 11 bases remained unmatched. The CDR3 sequence is CASNAPGQVGTEAFF. CDR3 in DNA: TGTGCCAGCAATGCCCCGGGACAGGTTGGCACTGAAGCTTTCTTT.